The source of this T cell receptor (beta chain) is a study of technical replicates of blood from a handful of donors. The germline CDR1 and CDR2 sequences are SGHDT and YYEEEE. Trimming removed 1 base from V and 4 bases from J; junction bases left unmatched: 8. The CDR3 contains 16 residues. The table lists this clone with a few counts. TCRdb keeps only in-frame clones here, not all; method: immunoSEQ multiplex PCR. The sample gives about 81,000 clones, approximately 75% of which show up once; 3% to 4.5% is in the top ten. This rearrangement joins TRBV5-6 to TRBJ2-7, with 10 bases matching TRBD2. The sequence was collected from a human donor in good health. Some clones in this sample may be carry-over from other donors' samples. The source material was PBMCs. DNA of the CDR3: TGTGCCAGCAGCTTGCCCCTGTTAGCGGGAGGATACGAGCAGTACTTC. It specifies CASSLPLLAGGYEQYF.